The 19 T cell receptor beta chains below all came from one sample that was sequenced in a study of post-analysis software for immune sequencing data. Findings and caveats of the study: There were a few TRBV segments more frequent in patients than controls, and TRBV5-6, TRBV5-1 and TRBV20-1 were among them.

Their antigens remain unidentified. Libraries were made from TCR beta cDNA, and they carried unique molecular identifiers. TCRdb fed the PCR reads into MiXCR, producing one record per CDR3 protein. The table includes around 400,000 distinct CDR3 sequences, approximately 42% detected once. Input material: blood. The receptor set was obtained from a girl aged 2-10 years with multiple sclerosis.

V usage is TRBV28 and J usage is TRBJ2-5, with 9 nucleotides matching TRBD2. The V gene's germline CDR1 is MDHEN and CDR2 SYDVKM. The CDR3 runs 15 residues. The J segment lost 5 bases and the V segment lost 4 bases, leaving 8 bases of the junction unmatched. Here the CDR3 reads CASSSVAGVGETQYF. CDR3 bases: TGTGCCAGCAGTTCAGTAGCGGGGGTGGGCGAGACCCAGTACTTC.

The chain has TRBV10-1 and TRBJ2-3, with TRBD2 matching 9 bases. The CDR3 covers 15 residues. Unmatched junction bases numbered 2, after V lost 4 bases and J lost 0 bases. Germline V lookup: CDR1 WNHNN, CDR2 SYGVQD (reference sequence). CDR3 bases: TGCGCCAGCAGTGTTAGCGGGGGCAGCACAGATACGCAGTATTTT. Translated, it gives CASSVSGGSTDTQYF.

The chain recombines TRBV24-1 with TRBJ1-2; 10 bases fit TRBD1. The junction had 4 bases not matched to a gene; V was cut back by 4 bases and J by 3 bases. The CDR3 totals 15 residues. Germline-derived CDR1 and CDR2 are KGHDR and SFDVKD. CDR3 DNA: TGTGCCACCAGTGACCCCGGGACAGGGGACTATGGCTACACCTTC. This sequence encodes CATSDPGTGDYGYTF.

This clonotype was picked up a small number of times. The chain links TRBV5-5 to TRBJ2-5; 9 bases are a match to TRBD1. CDR1 and CDR2 from the germline V gene are SGHKS and YYEKEE (reference sequence). The CDR3 length is 17 residues. Trimming at V came to 1 base and at J to 2 bases, leaving 9 bases not matched to a gene. The chain's CDR3 is CASSLRIWTGEQETQYF. In DNA form, the CDR3 reads TGTGCCAGCAGCTTGAGGATTTGGACAGGGGAACAAGAGACCCAGTACTTC.

This clonotype came up a few times. Mismatch with germline at one junction end may stem from a read error. The CDR3 sequence is CASSLKPGETQCF. CDR3 nucleotides: TGTGCCAGCAGCTTAAAACCGGGAGAGACCCAGTGCTTC. V usage is TRBV7-3 and J usage is TRBJ2-5; D might be TRBD2 (6 bases). The CDR3 extends over 13 amino acids. Germline loops: CDR1 SGHTA, CDR2 FQGTGA.

This chain connects TRBV6-2 or TRBV6-3 to TRBJ2-1; D uncertain. Germline assignment: CDR1 MNHEY and CDR2 SVGEGT. The CDR3 has 15 amino acids. V dropped 2 bases and J dropped 8 bases, with 16 bases sitting between them. The CDR3 nucleotides read TGTGCCAGCAGTTACGATAGATCGTATACCGATGAGCAGTTCTTC. It encodes CASSYDRSYTDEQFF.

V gene TRBV5-1 combines with J gene TRBJ2-4, with 8 nucleotides matching TRBD2. V was pared by 5 bases and J by 4 bases, with 8 bases of the junction left unmatched. The CDR3 has 15 amino acids. The germline V gene encodes CDR1 SGHRS and CDR2 YFSETQ. The CDR3 sequence is CASSTLGGGKNIQYF. DNA for the CDR3: TGCGCCAGCAGTACCCTCGGGGGGGGTAAAAACATTCAGTACTTC.

This clonotype was observed a few times. The chain is built from TRBV6-1 and TRBJ2-3; D ambiguous. The CDR3 spans 14 residues. CDR1 is MNHNS, CDR2 SASEGT, per germline. V lost 7 bases and J lost 4, with 15 bases in between. The CDR3 sequence is CASIGLRPPDTQYF. CDR3 in DNA: TGTGCCAGCATTGGGCTTAGACCTCCAGATACGCAGTATTTT.

V gene TRBV5-5 combines with J gene TRBJ2-7; D is perhaps TRBD2 (6 bases). This CDR3 has 16 residues. Per the germline V gene, CDR1 is SGHKS and CDR2 is YYEKEE (reference sequence). V gave up 2 bases and J gave up 2 bases, with 17 bases separating them. CDR3 coding DNA: TGTGCCAGCAGCTTTGACGTAGGGACTCCTACCTACGAGCAGTACTTC. It encodes CASSFDVGTPTYEQYF.

The V gene is TRBV29-1, the J gene TRBJ2-1, with a tentative D call TRBD1 (7 bases). V was clipped by 2 bases and J by 8 bases, with 22 bases between them. CDR1 is SQVTM and CDR2 is ANQGSEA in the germline V gene. The CDR3 is made up of 16 amino acids. CDR3 bases: TGCAGCGTTGAAATGGCGGGACAGTCATTTTGGGATGAGCAGTTCTTC. It translates to CSVEMAGQSFWDEQFF.

The gene calls are TRBV18 and TRBJ1-2; 8 bases are a match to TRBD1. J lost 9 bases, V lost 6 bases, and 12 bases had no gene match. CDR1 is KGHSH, CDR2 LQKENI, per germline. The CDR3 consists of 14 residues. The CDR3 DNA follows: TGTGCCAGCTCCGGACAAGGACAGGGAGAGAGCTACACCTTC. It codes for CASSGQGQGESYTF. The full variable domain, completed using reference TRBV18 and TRBJ1-2, is NAGVMQNPRHLVRRRGQEARLRCSPMKGHSHVYWYRQLPEEGLKFMVYLQKENIIDESGMPKERFSAEFPKEGPSILRIQQVVRGDSAAYFCASSGQGQGESYTFGSGTRLTVV.

V usage is TRBV5-1 and J usage is TRBJ2-5; 9 nucleotides match TRBD2. This CDR3 has 14 amino acids. CDR1 and CDR2 from the germline V gene are SGHRS and YFSETQ. Unmatched junction bases numbered 6, after V lost 4 bases and J lost 5 bases. The CDR3 here is CASSPGTSSETQYF. Written as DNA, the CDR3 is TGCGCCAGCAGCCCAGGGACTAGCAGTGAGACCCAGTACTTC.

V gene TRBV20-1 combines with J gene TRBJ2-7; possibly TRBD2 for D (6 bases). This CDR3 comprises 13 residues. CDR1 and CDR2 from the germline V gene are DFQATT and SNEGSKA (reference sequence). V lost 6 bases and J 0 bases, leaving 12 bases between the germline ends. The CDR3 DNA reads TGCAGTGCCAACCTAGCGTACTCCTACGAGCAGTACTTC. Translation: CSANLAYSYEQYF.

On this clonotype itself: A much larger clone is a single base away; this may be a read error. The chain recombines TRBV9 with TRBJ2-7, with D perhaps being TRBD1 or TRBD2 (5 bases each). CDR1 and CDR2 from the germline V gene are SGDLS and YYNGEE. CDR3 size: 14 residues. CDR3 coding DNA: TGTACCAGCAGCGGACACTCGAACTCCTACGAGCAGTACTTC. It yields the protein CTSSGHSNSYEQYF.

This clonotype was observed a handful of times. For the CDR3, the DNA is TGCGCCAGCGCCCCCCCGCGGGGGAGCACAGATACGCAGTATTTT. It is translated as CASAPPRGSTDTQYF. The chain links TRBV5-1 to TRBJ2-3; TRBD2 matches 7 bases. CDR1 is SGHRS, CDR2 YFSETQ, per germline. The trim removed 7 bases at V and 0 bases at J, leaving 8 bases unmatched. CDR3 size: 15 residues.

This clonotype has only a few counts. The V call is TRBV20-1, the J call TRBJ1-1, with 11 nucleotides matching TRBD1. The CDR3 length is 15 residues. CDR1 and CDR2 (germline): DFQATT, SNEGSKA (reference sequence). Trimming took 6 bases from V and 1 from J; bases not matched to a gene: 7. The CDR3 reads CSARGQGARNTEAFF. The CDR3 bases are TGCAGTGCCCGAGGACAGGGGGCTAGGAACACTGAAGCTTTCTTT.

The rearrangement joins TRBV15 to TRBJ1-4; D is unresolved. This CDR3 has 13 amino acids. V was cut by 0 bases and J by 6 bases, with 5 bases left in between. Germline V CDR1 and CDR2: LNHNV, YYDKDF (reference sequence). For the CDR3, the DNA is TGTGCCACCAGCAGAGATACCCATGAAAAACTGTTTTTT. Amino acids: CATSRDTHEKLFF.

The rearrangement uses TRBV13 and TRBJ1-1, with D tentatively TRBD1 (5 bases). The ends were cut back, 6 bases at V and 2 bases at J, with 10 bases in the middle. CDR1 is PRHDT and CDR2 is FYEKMQ in the germline V gene (reference sequence). This CDR3 spans 13 amino acids. The CDR3 DNA is TGTGCCAGCAGAGGGGACGGAAACACTGAAGCTTTCTTT. Translation: CASRGDGNTEAFF. Variable domain in full (rest from reference TRBV13 and TRBJ1-1): AAGVIQSPRHLIKEKRETATLKCYPIPRHDTVYWYQQGPGQDPQFLISFYEKMQSDKGSIPDRFSAQQFSDYHSELNMSSLELGDSALYFCASRGDGNTEAFFGQGTRLTVV.

The genes are TRBV27 and TRBJ2-1, with 9 nucleotides matching TRBD2. J gave up 4 bases and V 5 bases, and 15 bases lay outside the gene matches. The CDR3 has 18 amino acids. In germline, CDR1 is MNHEY, CDR2 SMNVEV (reference sequence). CDR3 nucleotide sequence: TGTGCCAGCAGTGCAATAGCGGGAGCCCTCTGGGGGTACAATGAGCAGTTCTTC. Translated: CASSAIAGALWGYNEQFF.